The 28 T cell receptor beta chains below come from one sample, sequenced in a study of shared T cell receptors in the human thymus. Sequencing was performed with immunoSEQ multiplex PCR; in TCRdb, only in-frame clones are kept and a portion is missing. The table has about 660,000 clones, approximately 87% seen once. The data also belong to a second study, concerning human thymus T cells.

The sample was thymocytes. The source of these receptors is a boy under three years old with a congenital heart defect.

The J gene is TRBJ1-1, the V gene TRBV19; no firm D call. The CDR3 is made up of 13 amino acids. Germline loops: CDR1 LNHDA, CDR2 SQIVND (reference sequence). V shed 8 bases and J shed 0 bases, with 10 bases lying between them. The CDR3 region is CASGLTLNTEAFF. The CDR3 nucleotides read TGTGCCAGTGGACTGACGCTGAACACTGAAGCTTTCTTT.

The genes are TRBV5-6 and TRBJ2-7; TRBD2 might be the D (6 bases). The V and J ends lost 3 bases and 3 bases respectively, with 22 bases between them. The CDR3 sequence is 17 residues long. Germline V gene data show CDR1 as SGHDT and CDR2 as YYEEEE. CDR3 region: CASSSPLGGKTCYEQYF. The CDR3 coding sequence is TGTGCCAGCAGCTCCCCCCTTGGGGGGAAGACTTGCTACGAGCAGTACTTC.

V and J are TRBV13 and TRBJ1-2; 7 positions agree with TRBD1. CDR3 length: 13 amino acids. Losses at the gene ends were 5 bases for V and 2 bases for J; bases not matched to a gene: 2. Germline V gene data show CDR1 as PRHDT and CDR2 as FYEKMQ (reference sequence). Here the CDR3 reads CASSRQGNYGYTF. CDR3 in DNA: TGTGCCAGCAGCAGACAGGGAAACTATGGCTACACCTTC. Looking up the rest from reference TRBV13 and TRBJ1-2 gives the full variable domain: AAGVIQSPRHLIKEKRETATLKCYPIPRHDTVYWYQQGPGQDPQFLISFYEKMQSDKGSIPDRFSAQQFSDYHSELNMSSLELGDSALYFCASSRQGNYGYTFGSGTRLTVV.

V usage is TRBV7-6 and J usage is TRBJ1-5; 7 bases are shared with TRBD1. CDR3 length: 17 residues. J lost 5 bases, V lost 5 bases, and 15 bases had no gene match. Germline V gene data show CDR1 as SGHVS and CDR2 as FNYEAQ. The CDR3 DNA reads as TGTGCCAGCAGCCGGTATCCGGGACAGAGGAACTATCAGCCCCAGCATTTT. Amino acids: CASSRYPGQRNYQPQHF.

This clone appeared once. The CDR3, as DNA: TGTGCCATCAGTGAGCCTACCCTAGGAGTCTCCTACGAGCAGTACTTC. It translates to CAISEPTLGVSYEQYF. The rearrangement uses TRBV10-3 and TRBJ2-7; no clear D gene. CDR3 size: 16 residues. The V gene lost 2 bases and the J gene lost 0 bases, with 14 bases spanning the gap. Germline V gene data show CDR1 as ENHRY and CDR2 as SYGVKD.

The chain joins TRBV14 to TRBJ2-7; TRBD2 is a possible D gene (6 bases). Germline CDR1 reads SGHDN; CDR2 reads FVKESK. The CDR3 covers 17 residues. The V and J ends lost 2 bases and 1 base respectively, with 18 bases between them. The CDR3 loop reads CASSQYPYAGISYEQYF. For the CDR3, the DNA is TGTGCCAGCAGCCAATACCCATATGCGGGAATTTCCTACGAGCAGTACTTC.

The chain recombines TRBV12-5 with TRBJ1-1, with 11 bases that match TRBD1. The CDR3 spans 14 residues. The V and J ends lost 9 bases and 6 bases, in that order; junction bases with no gene match: 9. CDR1 LGHNT and CDR2 FRNRAP come from the germline V gene. The DNA for the CDR3 is TGTGCTAGCCCGGACAGGGGGCTGAAGGCTGAAGCTTTCTTT. It translates to CASPDRGLKAEAFF.

V is TRBV4-1 and J is TRBJ2-7; the D gene is possibly TRBD1 (6 bases). The CDR3 contains 15 residues. The germline CDR1 and CDR2 sequences are MGHRA and YSYEKL. V was cut by 0 bases and J by 4 bases, with 13 bases left in between. The CDR3 sequence is CASSQDPLRGYEQYF. CDR3 in DNA: TGCGCCAGCAGCCAAGACCCCCTGAGGGGGTACGAGCAGTACTTC.

This chain connects TRBV4-1 to TRBJ2-5; 7 bases fit TRBD1. The CDR3 is made up of 20 amino acids. Germline loops: CDR1 MGHRA, CDR2 YSYEKL. The junction had 21 bases not matched to a gene; V was cut back by 3 bases and J by 2 bases. CDR3 in DNA: TGCGCCAGCAGCCAGATCACAGGGGCCATCACACAAGCCCTACAAGAGACCCAGTACTTC. It is translated as CASSQITGAITQALQETQYF.

V and J are TRBV6-1 and TRBJ1-5; D is undetermined. Trimming stripped 4 bases from V and 0 bases from J, with 16 bases between. This CDR3 comprises 17 residues. Germline V gene lookup returns CDR1 MNHNS and CDR2 SASEGT. CDR3 DNA sequence: TGTGCCAGCAGTGCGCCAGGTGCGATTAATAGCAATCAGCCCCAGCATTTT. Its translation: CASSAPGAINSNQPQHF.

The chain recombines TRBV4-3 with TRBJ2-6; D might be TRBD2 (6 bases). Germline V CDR1 and CDR2: LGHNA, YSLEER. V was pared by 1 base and J by 8 bases, with 21 bases between. CDR3 size: 18 residues. CDR3: CASSQVLAGRDSPNVLTF. As DNA, the CDR3 is TGCGCCAGCAGCCAAGTGCTTGCGGGGCGAGACTCTCCCAACGTCCTGACTTTC.

The chain has TRBV30 and TRBJ2-7; 10 positions agree with TRBD2. V shed 3 bases, J shed 0 bases, and the junction held 11 bases outside the gene matches. The CDR3 sequence is 17 residues long. Germline V gives CDR1 GTSNPN, CDR2 SVGIG (reference sequence). CDR3 DNA sequence: TGTGCCTGGAGGGTATGGACTAGCGGCCATCACTCCTACGAGCAGTACTTC. Residues: CAWRVWTSGHHSYEQYF.

The rearrangement uses TRBV5-4 and TRBJ2-6; 10 bases line up with TRBD1. The CDR3 covers 17 residues. V shed 3 bases and J 3 bases; nucleotides not matched to a gene: 6. Germline CDR1 and CDR2: SGHNT and YYREEE (reference sequence). CDR3 nucleotides: TGTGCCAGCAGCTGCCGGGACAGGGGTGTTGGGGCCAACGTCCTGACTTTC. It is translated as CASSCRDRGVGANVLTF. The full variable domain, its missing parts supplied by reference TRBV5-4 and TRBJ2-6, is ETGVTQSPTHLIKTRGQQVTLRCSSQSGHNTVSWYQQALGQGPQFIFQYYREEENGRGNFPPRFSGLQFPNYSSELNVNALELDDSALYLCASSCRDRGVGANVLTFGAGSRLTVL.

V and J are TRBV29-1 and TRBJ2-3, with 8 bases fitting TRBD2. Germline V gene data show CDR1 as SQVTM and CDR2 as ANQGSEA. The CDR3 loop spans 16 amino acids. V was clipped by 2 bases and J by 0 bases; unmatched bases: 7. This CDR3 reads CSVESVSSGSTDTQYF. For the CDR3, the DNA is TGCAGCGTTGAATCGGTCTCTAGCGGGAGCACAGATACGCAGTATTTT.

The chain is built from TRBV29-1 and TRBJ2-7; no definite D call. The CDR3 consists of 12 residues. V was trimmed by 0 bases and J by 3 bases, leaving 6 bases between them. Germline V CDR1 and CDR2: SQVTM, ANQGSEA. The CDR3 nucleotides are TGCAGCGTTGAAGAAACAGACTACGAGCAGTACTTC. It yields the protein CSVEETDYEQYF.

This clone came up a few times. This chain connects TRBV29-1 to TRBJ2-3; a possible D gene is TRBD2 (6 bases). This CDR3 has 13 amino acids. V gave up 7 bases and J gave up 0 bases, with 11 bases separating them. The germline gives CDR1 SQVTM, CDR2 ANQGSEA. The DNA of the CDR3 is TGCAGCGGGCGGGGAACTAGCACAGATACGCAGTATTTT. Translated, it gives CSGRGTSTDTQYF.

The chain joins TRBV9 to TRBJ2-2, with a tentative D call TRBD2 (6 bases). This CDR3 contains 17 residues. Germline values: CDR1 SGDLS, CDR2 YYNGEE. The V end lost 0 bases, the J end lost 1 base, and 13 bases lay between the germline ends. DNA of the CDR3: TGTGCCAGCAGCGTAGAATTCGGGGGAGAGAACACCGGGGAGCTGTTTTTT. Protein sequence: CASSVEFGGENTGELFF.

This rearrangement joins TRBV28 to TRBJ2-2; possibly TRBD1 for D (6 bases). Germline CDR1 reads MDHEN; CDR2 reads SYDVKM. The CDR3 is 14 residues long. With 10 bases removed from V and 1 base from J, the gap between germline ends came to 13 bases. The CDR3 loop is CAIRTRGNTGELFF. In DNA, the CDR3 is TGTGCCATCCGGACCAGGGGGAACACCGGGGAGCTGTTTTTT.

This chain's CDR3 is CASSQAQDFFSYNEQFF. The CDR3 bases are TGCGCCAGCAGCCAGGCCCAGGACTTCTTTTCCTACAATGAGCAGTTCTTC. This chain uses TRBV4-1 with TRBJ2-1, with a weak D call TRBD2 (5 bases). The V end was cut by 3 bases, the J end by 1 base, with 16 bases between. This CDR3 has 17 residues. From germline, CDR1 is MGHRA and CDR2 YSYEKL.

The chain joins TRBV14 to TRBJ2-5, with 8 bases that match TRBD2. The CDR3 is 18 residues long. J was trimmed by 11 bases and V by 1 base; bases with no gene match: 21. Germline-derived CDR1 and CDR2 are SGHDN and FVKESK. The CDR3 sequence is CASSQGQDGAGGPWEQYF. The CDR3 DNA follows: TGTGCCAGCAGCCAAGGCCAAGACGGTGCGGGAGGCCCGTGGGAGCAGTACTTC.

V gene TRBV21-1 combines with J gene TRBJ1-5; the table's D call, TRBD1, has no DNA check behind it. TRBV21-1 is a pseudogene segment. The CDR3 has 17 amino acids. CDR3 in DNA: TGTGCCAGCAGCAAAGAGGGCGGACAGGGAGGGAATCAGCCCCAGCATTTT. It encodes CASSKEGGQGGNQPQHF.

The chain couples TRBV5-1 to TRBJ2-7, with D unresolved. With 4 bases removed from V and 2 bases from J, the gap between germline ends came to 4 bases. CDR1 SGHRS and CDR2 YFSETQ come from the germline V gene. The CDR3 is 11 residues long. CDR3 protein: CASSPTYEQYF. CDR3 sequence (DNA): TGCGCCAGCAGCCCCACCTACGAGCAGTACTTC. Drawing the rest from reference TRBV5-1 and TRBJ2-7, the complete variable domain is KAGVTQTPRYLIKTRGQQVTLSCSPISGHRSVSWYQQTPGQGLQFLFEYFSETQRNKGNFPGRFSGRQFSNSRSEMNVSTLELGDSALYLCASSPTYEQYFGPGTRLTVT.

The sample holds a few counts of this clone. The chain is built from TRBV2 and TRBJ1-3; TRBD1 aligns across 8 bases. The CDR3 has 16 amino acids. V lost 8 bases to trimming and J lost 0 bases; unmatched junction nucleotides: 9. The V gene's germline CDR1 is SNHLY and CDR2 FYNNEI. The CDR3 region has the DNA TGTGCCAGCGAAAGACAGGGGATCAACTCTGGAAACACCATATATTTT. It codes for CASERQGINSGNTIYF.

This chain joins TRBV14 and TRBJ2-3, with TRBD2 identical over 8 bases. J gave up 0 bases and V 4 bases, and 9 bases lay outside the gene matches. CDR1 SGHDN and CDR2 FVKESK come from the germline V gene. This CDR3 comprises 17 residues. As DNA, the CDR3 is TGTGCCAGCAGCCGACCTTCGGCGGGAGGAAGCACAGATACGCAGTATTTT. Translating it yields CASSRPSAGGSTDTQYF.

The chain recombines TRBV27 with TRBJ2-1; 7 positions agree with TRBD2. Germline-derived CDR1 and CDR2 are MNHEY and SMNVEV (reference sequence). The CDR3 spans 15 residues. V lost 7 bases and J lost 8; bases outside the gene matches: 14. The CDR3 region is CASTTRGGSSDEQFF. The CDR3 DNA reads TGTGCCAGCACCACAAGGGGAGGGTCCTCGGATGAGCAGTTCTTC.

V usage is TRBV14 and J usage is TRBJ2-7; TRBD2 is a possible D gene (6 bases). The CDR3 is 19 amino acids. CDR1 SGHDN and CDR2 FVKESK come from the germline V gene. V gave up 4 bases and J gave up 4 bases, with 29 bases separating them. CDR3 amino acids: CASSLEPLKSGRSSYEQYF. The CDR3 DNA reads TGTGCCAGCAGCCTTGAGCCGCTAAAGTCGGGGAGGTCTTCTTACGAGCAGTACTTC. The variable domain in full, completed from reference TRBV14 and TRBJ2-7, reads EAGVTQFPSHSVIEKGQTVTLRCDPISGHDNLYWYRRVMGKEIKFLLHFVKESKQDESGMPNNRFLAERTGGTYSTLKVQPAELEDSGVYFCASSLEPLKSGRSSYEQYFGPGTRLTVT.

CDR3 residues: CASTPYEQYF. The CDR3 DNA follows: TGTGCCAGCACCCCCTACGAGCAGTACTTC. V usage is TRBV6-1 and J usage is TRBJ2-5; D remains ambiguous. The end of the DNA aligns better with TRBJ2-7, so the J call may be wrong. The V gene's germline CDR1 is MNHNS and CDR2 SASEGT. The CDR3 has 10 residues.

Here the CDR3 reads CASSFLQREDLEEQYF. The CDR3 nucleotides read TGTGCCAGCAGCTTTCTACAGAGGGAGGACTTGGAAGAGCAGTACTTC. The gene calls are TRBV11-2 and TRBJ2-7, with a tentative D call TRBD2 (6 bases). Germline loops: CDR1 SGHAT, CDR2 FQNNGV. This CDR3 contains 16 residues. V lost 3 bases and J 7 bases, leaving 22 bases between the germline ends.